Listed below are T cell receptor beta chains from one sample, sequenced in a study of Graves' ophthalmopathy and Graves' hyperthyroidism. TCRdb re-called the multiplex PCR reads with MiXCR, one entry per CDR3 protein. Of approximately 460,000 distinct CDR3 sequences listed, approximately 15% are singletons. The specimen sequenced was blood. These receptors were collected from a woman aged 25 to 39 with Graves' ophthalmopathy. The CDR3 runs from the conserved cysteine through the conserved F or W. A D gene is named only where the DNA matches it firmly. Expanded clones get a size class; other rows say once, few or many, or leave the size out.

J | D | V | size | CDR3 | DNA
TRBJ2-6 | TRBD1 | TRBV9 | few | CASQGAAGANVLTF | TGTGCCAGCCAGGGGGCGGCAGGGGCCAACGTCCTGACTTTC
TRBJ1-5 | . | TRBV20-1 | . | CSASWGVGGNQPQHF | TGCAGTGCTAGTTGGGGGGTTGGCGGCAATCAGCCCCAGCATTTT
TRBJ1-2 | . | TRBV5-6 | many | CASSLFGGTNYGYTF | TGTGCCAGCAGCTTGTTCGGAGGGACTAACTATGGCTACACCTTC
TRBJ2-2 | . | TRBV11-1 | many | CASSLLRSGELFF | TGTGCCAGCAGCTTACTACGATCCGGGGAGCTGTTTTTT
TRBJ1-2 | TRBD1 | TRBV6-1 | many | CASGDRGPSDGYTF | TGTGCCAGCGGGGACAGGGGGCCAAGTGATGGCTACACCTTC
TRBJ1-6 | TRBD1 | TRBV20-1 | many | CSAQPRQGYSPLHF | TGCAGTGCTCAGCCCAGACAGGGGTATTCACCCCTCCACTTT
TRBJ1-1 | . | TRBV7-6 | . | CASSLGTIGTTEAFF | TGTGCCAGCAGCTTAGGGACAATTGGGACCACTGAAGCTTTCTTT
TRBJ1-1 | . | TRBV12-3/TRBV12-4 | many | CASTRDRTEAFF | TGTGCCAGCACTCGTGACCGGACTGAAGCTTTCTTT
TRBJ2-2 | TRBD1 | TRBV24-1 | many | CATRGTGTTGELFF | TGTGCCACCAGAGGGACAGGGACCACCGGGGAGCTGTTTTTT
TRBJ2-4 | . | TRBV7-6 | many | CASSRGSGNIQYF | TGTGCCAGCAGTCGGGGGTCGGGAAACATTCAGTACTTC
TRBJ2-1 | . | TRBV11-1 | few | CASSLGQGEQFF | TGTGCCAGCAGCTTGGGGCAGGGTGAACAGTTCTTC
TRBJ1-6 | . | TRBV6-5 | many | CASSSTTPDSSSYNSPLHF | TGTGCCAGCAGTTCCACCACCCCTGACAGTAGCTCCTATAATTCACCCCTCCACTTT
TRBJ2-2 | TRBD1 | TRBV24-1 | many | CATSDQQGAGELFF | TGTGCCACCAGTGATCAACAGGGGGCCGGGGAGCTGTTTTTT
TRBJ2-7 | TRBD2 | TRBV12-3/TRBV12-4 | many | CASRRGGTSLYEQYF | TGTGCCAGCAGGCGGGGGGGGACTAGCCTCTACGAGCAGTACTTC
TRBJ2-2 | TRBD2 | TRBV30 | . | CAWSTGGAGELFF | TGTGCCTGGAGTACGGGGGGGGCCGGGGAGCTGTTTTTT
TRBJ2-7 | . | TRBV5-1 | . | CASSLGTLGSYEQYF | TGCGCCAGCAGCTTGGGGACCTTGGGCTCCTACGAGCAGTACTTC
TRBJ2-7 | TRBD1 | TRBV5-1 | many | CASRKTGTAYEQYF | TGCGCCAGCAGAAAGACAGGGACAGCCTACGAGCAGTACTTC
TRBJ1-1 | TRBD1 | TRBV12-3/TRBV12-4 | . | CASSLSSWGQGSTEAFF | TGTGCCAGCAGCCTCTCGTCTTGGGGACAGGGGTCCACTGAAGCTTTCTTT
TRBJ2-7 | . | TRBV10-3 | many | CAISREGGSNYEQYF | TGTGCCATCAGCCGAGAGGGGGGTTCGAACTACGAGCAGTACTTC
TRBJ1-1 | . | TRBV7-3 | many | CASSSQGSSTEAFF | TGTGCCAGCAGCTCCCAGGGATCCAGCACTGAAGCTTTCTTT
TRBJ1-2 | TRBD1 | TRBV6-5 | many | CASSYSDDRGDGYTF | TGTGCCAGCAGTTACTCAGATGACAGGGGGGATGGCTACACCTTC
TRBJ2-7 | TRBD1 | TRBV20-1 | many | CSARGTGVSYEQYF | TGCAGTGCTAGAGGGACAGGAGTTTCCTACGAGCAGTACTTC
TRBJ1-2 | . | TRBV6-1 | many | CASSSRQDYGYTF | TGTGCCAGCAGCTCAAGACAGGACTATGGCTACACCTTC
TRBJ1-2 | TRBD1 | TRBV20-1 | many | CSASEGAGYGYTF | TGCAGTGCTAGTGAGGGGGCTGGGTATGGCTACACCTTC
TRBJ1-1 | TRBD1 | TRBV4-2 | few | CASSHPQGRMTEAFF | TGTGCCAGCAGCCACCCACAGGGGCGAATGACTGAAGCTTTCTTT
TRBJ1-1 | TRBD1 | TRBV2 | many | CASSEPVNRGLNTEAFF | TGTGCCAGCAGTGAGCCGGTCAACAGGGGGTTGAACACTGAAGCTTTCTTT
TRBJ2-2 | . | TRBV3-1 | few | CASSQEGGTGELFF | TGTGCCAGCAGCCAAGAAGGCGGGACCGGGGAGCTGTTTTTT
TRBJ1-1 | . | TRBV6-1 | many | CASSASSDTEAFF | TGTGCCAGCAGTGCTAGCTCCGACACTGAAGCTTTCTTT
TRBJ2-7 | . | TRBV9 | few | CASGVVTACEQYF | TGTGCCAGCGGCGTAGTAACAGCCTGCGAGCAGTACTTC
TRBJ1-5 | . | TRBV11-2 | many | CASSLGRTNQPQHF | TGTGCCAGCAGCTTAGGGCGAACCAATCAGCCCCAGCATTTT
TRBJ2-7 | . | TRBV11-2 | many | CASSLVGGRTSYEQYF | TGTGCCAGCAGCTTAGTCGGGGGAAGGACCTCCTACGAGCAGTACTTC
TRBJ1-6 | . | TRBV28 | . | CASSLIAGAMSSYNSPLHF | TGTGCCAGCAGTTTAATCGCAGGGGCAATGAGCTCCTATAATTCACCCCTCCACTTT
TRBJ1-1 | . | TRBV4-1 | many | CASSQDEVRTLEAFF | TGCGCCAGCAGCCAAGATGAGGTCAGGACGCTCGAGGCTTTCTTT
TRBJ1-2 | . | TRBV11-2 | many | CASSFGAASRNYGYTF | TGTGCCAGCAGCTTCGGGGCAGCGTCTCGTAACTATGGCTACACCTTC
TRBJ1-1 | . | TRBV30 | . | CAWSVESQDTEAFF | TGTGCCTGGAGTGTTGAGAGTCAGGACACTGAAGCTTTCTTT
TRBJ2-6 | . | TRBV7-3 | . | CASSPLSPVVPGANVLTF | TGTGCCAGCAGCCCGCTGTCTCCCGTGGTCCCTGGGGCCAACGTCCTGACTTTC
TRBJ2-7 | . | TRBV13 | many | CASSLRGGTTYEQYF | TGTGCCAGCAGCTTAAGGGGGGGTACGACCTACGAGCAGTACTTC
TRBJ1-3 | TRBD1 | TRBV6-1 | few | CASRSGQDSSGNTIYF | TGTGCCAGCAGGTCGGGACAGGATAGCTCTGGAAACACCATATATTTT
TRBJ2-5 | . | TRBV11-1 | . | CASSFLGAAMQETQYF | TGTGCCAGCAGCTTTTTGGGAGCAGCGATGCAAGAGACCCAGTACTTC
TRBJ1-1 | TRBD1 | TRBV13 | many | CASSFEQGEAFF | TGTGCCAGCAGCTTCGAACAGGGGGAAGCTTTCTTT
TRBJ2-7 | TRBD2 | TRBV7-6 | many | CASSLAASGYAYEQYF | TGTGCCAGCAGCTTAGCTGCTAGCGGGTACGCCTACGAGCAGTACTTC
TRBJ2-4 | TRBD2 | TRBV2 | . | CASGASGGILAKNIKYF | TGTGCCAGCGGGGCTAGCGGGGGTATCCTAGCCAAAAACATTAAGTACTTC
TRBJ1-1 | . | TRBV11-3 | many | CASSPHLGRVDTEAFF | TGTGCCAGCAGCCCCCACCTCGGCAGGGTGGACACTGAAGCTTTCTTT
TRBJ2-5 | TRBD1 | TRBV28 | many | CASRDRGRVQETQYF | TGTGCCAGCAGGGACAGGGGCCGGGTCCAAGAGACCCAGTACTTC
TRBJ1-6 | . | TRBV6-5 | few | CASSYSGVNDNSPLHF | TGTGCCAGCAGTTACTCGGGCGTAAACGATAATTCACCCCTCCACTTT